The T cell receptor (beta chain) described here comes from a study of cytomegalovirus exposure and HLA in healthy donors. Germline CDR1 MNHEY, CDR2 SVGAGI. CDR3 length equals 15 residues. About this clone itself: What it binds is unknown.

Findings and caveats of the study: Cytomegalovirus-associated TCR beta chains were listed, numbering 150 to 200.

It was with 60 Vbeta and 13 Jbeta primers that the PCR ran. The method was immunoSEQ multiplex PCR; TCRdb's version includes in-frame clones alone and lacks a portion of them. Of hundreds of thousands of clones in the sample, approximately 90% were seen once. The source is a woman under 30 in good health and CMV-seronegative. The chain uses TRBV6-5 and TRBJ2-5, with 9 positions matching TRBD1. Matching the DNA end better, TRBJ2-7 makes the J call doubtful. The sample consisted of PBMCs. This CDR3 is CASSSGTGSSYEQYF. CDR3 DNA: TGTGCCAGCAGTTCCGGGACAGGGAGCTCCTACGAGCAGTACTTC.